This paragraph reports one T cell receptor beta chain. The sample originates from a study of CD8+ T cells in alopecia areata. Treatment given: oral pan-JAK inhibitor, 5-10 mg twice daily. Isolated RNA was reverse transcribed into cDNA used as the sequencing template. The data were produced by immunoSEQ multiplex PCR, yet TCRdb's version contains in-frame clones alone and is incomplete. The table lists roughly 230,000 clones, over 40% of them singletons. The receptor comes from a human donor with alopecia areata. Sequences were derived from CD4+ T cells sorted from blood, sampled at approximately week 37, from a patient treated with tofacitinib.

The CDR3 is CASSYKGNTEAFF. The CDR3 DNA is TGTGCCAGCAGTTATAAAGGGAACACTGAAGCTTTCTTT. The J gene is TRBJ1-1, the V gene TRBV6-6; D is unresolved. Deletions cut 3 bases from V and 1 base from J, with 6 bases between. CDR1 MNHNY and CDR2 SVGAGI come from the germline V gene (reference sequence). The CDR3 is 13 residues long.